The rows below give T cell receptor beta chains drawn from one sample of a study of tumor-infiltrating lymphocytes in localized non-small cell lung cancer. Produced via immunoSEQ multiplex PCR; TCRdb's table is partial and in-frame only. This table holds approximately 12,000 clones, approximately 71% found once. The sample taken for sequencing was lung tumor tissue. The receptors originated from a human donor with non-small cell lung cancer. The CDR3 runs from the conserved cysteine through the conserved F or W. D genes are given only for firm matches. Clone size is shown for a subset of rows, as once, few, many or a class of expanded clone.

j_call	d_call	v_call	cdr3_length	clone_size	cdr3_nt	cdr3_aa
TRBJ2-7	.	TRBV6-5	11	.	TGTGCCAGCAAAAGACAGGACGAGCAGTACTTC	CASKRQDEQYF
TRBJ2-3	.	TRBV2	12	.	TGTGCCAGCAGTGAAGACACAGATACGCAGTATTTT	CASSEDTDTQYF
TRBJ1-1	.	TRBV12-5	14	.	TGTGCTAGTGGTTCCCACAGCAGTTACACTGAAGCTTTCTTT	CASGSHSSYTEAFF
TRBJ2-3	.	TRBV7-3	14	few	TGTGCCAGCAGCTCCCGGGACCAGCGACCTACGCAGTATTTT	CASSSRDQRPTQYF
TRBJ1-5	.	TRBV5-4	17	.	TGTGCCAGCAGCTTGGAAGGGAGTTCGAGGAGCAATCAGCCCCAGCATTTT	CASSLEGSSRSNQPQHF
TRBJ1-2	.	TRBV18	12	.	TGTGCCAGCTCTGTGGGAAACTATGGCTACACCTTC	CASSVGNYGYTF
TRBJ2-7	TRBD2	TRBV29-1	14	.	TGCAGCGTCCGAAAGCTAGCGGGAAACGACGAGCAGTACTTC	CSVRKLAGNDEQYF
TRBJ2-3	.	TRBV7-2	14	.	TGTGCCAGCAGCTTTGGTTGGGGCACAGATACGCAGTATTTT	CASSFGWGTDTQYF
TRBJ1-1	.	TRBV2	13	.	TGTGCCAGCAGTAAACAGGAGAACACTGAAGCTTTCTTT	CASSKQENTEAFF
TRBJ2-7	TRBD2	TRBV7-8	14	.	TGTGCCAGCAGCTTTCAGACTAGCGGCTACGAGCAGTACTTC	CASSFQTSGYEQYF
TRBJ2-7	TRBD2	TRBV18	13	.	TGTGCCAGCTCACCTTGGACTAGCAGCGAGCAGTACTTC	CASSPWTSSEQYF
TRBJ2-7	TRBD1	TRBV11-1	18	.	TGTGCCAGCAGCTTGGGCTGGCCAGGGGGCGATAAGGCCTACGAGCAGTACTTC	CASSLGWPGGDKAYEQYF
TRBJ1-1	.	TRBV5-1	11	few	TGCGCCAGCACCACAGGAGGAGTAGCTTTCTTT	CASTTGGVAFF
TRBJ1-6	TRBD1	TRBV7-2	14	.	TGTGCCAGCCGATCCCAGGGGGGTAATTCACCCCTCCACTTT	CASRSQGGNSPLHF
TRBJ1-6	.	TRBV7-9	13	few	TGTGCCAGCAGCTTAGACAGGAATTCACCCCTCCACTTT	CASSLDRNSPLHF
TRBJ2-5	TRBD2	TRBV19	16	.	TGTGCCAGTAGTTCGGGAGGGGGGGCTTGGTTCGAGACCCAGTACTTC	CASSSGGGAWFETQYF
TRBJ2-2	TRBD1	TRBV18	13	.	TGTGCCAGCTCATTACAGGGGGCCGGGGAGCTGTTTTTT	CASSLQGAGELFF
TRBJ2-1	TRBD2	TRBV6-4	14	medium-sized	TGTGCCAGCGCGGGAGAGAGCTCCTACAATGAGCAGTTCTTC	CASAGESSYNEQFF
TRBJ2-2	.	TRBV28	15	.	TGTGCCAGCAGGGCCGACGTAGGTAACACCGGGGAGCTGTTTTTT	CASRADVGNTGELFF
TRBJ2-7	.	TRBV10-3	13	.	TGTGCCATCAGGGGGGACACTAAATACGAGCAGTACTTC	CAIRGDTKYEQYF
TRBJ1-2	TRBD1	TRBV30	13	.	TGTGCCTGGGACAGAGAGCAGGGGGATGGCTACACCTTC	CAWDREQGDGYTF
TRBJ2-5	.	TRBV5-4	13	.	TGTGCCAGCAGCGTCGATAGTCAAGGGACCCAGTACTTC	CASSVDSQGTQYF
TRBJ1-2	.	TRBV28	13	few	TGTGCCAGCAGACCCGCTGGGGTGTATGGCTACACCTTC	CASRPAGVYGYTF
TRBJ1-4	.	TRBV7-9	14	.	TGTGCCAGCAGCTTTCCCGAGTCCCCTACCGAACTGTTTTTT	CASSFPESPTELFF
TRBJ2-7	TRBD2	TRBV6-1	15	.	TGTGCCAGCAGCCCCATGACAGCGGGAGGTCGCGAGCAGTACTTC	CASSPMTAGGREQYF
TRBJ1-5	.	TRBV4-1	13	few	TGCGCCAGCAGCCAAGAAGTTACACAGCCCCAGCATTTT	CASSQEVTQPQHF
TRBJ2-3	.	TRBV18	15	.	TGTGCCAGCTCACCACCGAGCGCGAGCACAGATACGCAGTATTTT	CASSPPSASTDTQYF
TRBJ2-3	TRBD1	TRBV5-1	16	medium-sized	TGCGCCAGCAGCTGGAGGACAGGGGCGAATGCAGATACGCAGTATTTT	CASSWRTGANADTQYF
TRBJ2-2	.	TRBV5-1	15	once	TGCGCCAGCAAGCCCGTGACAGGTGATACCGGGGAGCTGTTTTTT	CASKPVTGDTGELFF
TRBJ1-5	.	TRBV5-1	14	.	TGCGCCAGCAGCTTGGACGGCCTCAATCAGCCCCAGCATTTT	CASSLDGLNQPQHF
TRBJ1-2	.	TRBV4-2	12	.	TGTGCCAGCAGCTTGGGGGACTATGGCTACACCTTC	CASSLGDYGYTF
TRBJ2-2	TRBD2	TRBV5-1	17	.	TGCGCCAGCAGCTTAACTCTAGCGGGAGGCCCTGCCGGGGAGCTGTTTTTT	CASSLTLAGGPAGELFF
TRBJ2-1	TRBD1	TRBV6-5	15	.	TGTGCCAGCAGTTCTCCGGGACAGGGGGGGCATGAGCAGTTCTTC	CASSSPGQGGHEQFF
TRBJ1-2	.	TRBV7-2	16	few	TGTGCCAGCACTCTACTTCCGGCCGCCAGCTACGATGGCTACACCTTC	CASTLLPAASYDGYTF
TRBJ2-5	TRBD1	TRBV29-1	14	.	TGCAGCGTAGGACAGGGGGCAACAGGAGAGACCCAGTACTTC	CSVGQGATGETQYF
TRBJ2-7	.	TRBV5-1	16	.	TGCGCCAGCAGCTCTGGAGGCGGGGGCAAAGCCTACGAGCAGTACTTC	CASSSGGGGKAYEQYF